These T cell receptor beta chains were read from a single sample in a study of shared clonotypes between healthy human individuals. Assay: immunoSEQ multiplex PCR; the TCRdb copy retains only in-frame clones and omits some. Here the sample spans about 960,000 clones, 76% being singletons. The sample taken for sequencing was memory CD4+ T cells sorted from blood. The source is a man aged 18 to 30 in good health. Both conserved end residues are part of each CDR3. The D gene is left open where the match is weak. The size field is filled for only some rows; it gives once, few, many or a size class.

j_call: TRBJ2-7; clone_size: -; cdr3_length: 13; v_call: TRBV27; d_call: -; cdr3_aa: CASSLGISGEQYF; cdr3_nt: TGTGCCAGCAGTTTAGGGATCTCGGGGGAGCAGTACTTC
j_call: TRBJ2-5; clone_size: -; cdr3_length: 14; v_call: TRBV29-1; d_call: -; cdr3_aa: CSPPIDRGQETQYF; cdr3_nt: TGCAGCCCCCCGATCGATCGCGGGCAAGAGACCCAGTACTTC
j_call: TRBJ2-5; clone_size: -; cdr3_length: 13; v_call: TRBV5-4; d_call: -; cdr3_aa: CASSLAGVETQYF; cdr3_nt: TGTGCCAGCAGCTTGGCCGGAGTGGAGACCCAGTACTTC
j_call: TRBJ2-1; clone_size: -; cdr3_length: 12; v_call: TRBV7-9; d_call: -; cdr3_aa: CASTSGPNEQFF; cdr3_nt: TGTGCCAGCACCTCCGGCCCGAATGAGCAGTTCTTC
j_call: TRBJ2-3; clone_size: -; cdr3_length: 17; v_call: TRBV13; d_call: TRBD2; cdr3_aa: CASSLVPIAGGPHTQYF; cdr3_nt: TGTGCCAGCAGCTTAGTACCGATAGCGGGAGGGCCCCATACGCAGTATTTT
j_call: TRBJ2-7; clone_size: -; cdr3_length: 14; v_call: TRBV11-2; d_call: -; cdr3_aa: CASSLGLDAYEQYF; cdr3_nt: TGTGCCAGCAGCCTGGGACTCGATGCCTACGAGCAGTACTTC
j_call: TRBJ2-1; clone_size: -; cdr3_length: 14; v_call: TRBV6-4; d_call: TRBD2; cdr3_aa: CASSELAGGNEQFF; cdr3_nt: TGTGCCAGCAGTGAACTAGCGGGAGGAAATGAGCAGTTCTTC
j_call: TRBJ2-7; clone_size: many; cdr3_length: 12; v_call: TRBV27; d_call: -; cdr3_aa: CASSTGAGEQYF; cdr3_nt: TGTGCCAGCAGTACAGGGGCGGGGGAGCAGTACTTC
j_call: TRBJ2-7; clone_size: few; cdr3_length: 17; v_call: TRBV5-5; d_call: TRBD2; cdr3_aa: CASSLSASGRAAYEQYF; cdr3_nt: TGTGCCAGCAGCTTGTCGGCTAGCGGGAGGGCCGCATACGAGCAGTACTTC
j_call: TRBJ2-5; clone_size: once; cdr3_length: 15; v_call: TRBV6-1; d_call: TRBD2; cdr3_aa: CASSDSGGTQETQYF; cdr3_nt: TGTGCCAGCAGTGATAGCGGGGGGACCCAAGAGACCCAGTACTTC
j_call: TRBJ1-1; clone_size: few; cdr3_length: 12; v_call: TRBV6-4; d_call: -; cdr3_aa: CARRKANTEAFF; cdr3_nt: TGTGCCAGAAGGAAGGCTAACACTGAAGCTTTCTTT
j_call: TRBJ1-1; clone_size: -; cdr3_length: 13; v_call: TRBV6-6; d_call: -; cdr3_aa: CASSLGLNTEAFF; cdr3_nt: TGTGCCAGCAGCCTAGGTCTGAACACTGAAGCTTTCTTT
j_call: TRBJ2-7; clone_size: -; cdr3_length: 13; v_call: TRBV28; d_call: -; cdr3_aa: CASHQRSPYEQYF; cdr3_nt: TGTGCCAGCCACCAGCGTTCTCCCTACGAGCAGTACTTC
j_call: TRBJ2-2; clone_size: -; cdr3_length: 13; v_call: TRBV18; d_call: -; cdr3_aa: CASSPSTGGELFF; cdr3_nt: TGTGCCAGCTCACCATCGACAGGCGGGGAGCTGTTTTTT
j_call: TRBJ1-2; clone_size: -; cdr3_length: 13; v_call: TRBV4-1; d_call: TRBD1; cdr3_aa: CASSQGTGDGYTF; cdr3_nt: TGCGCCAGCAGCCAAGGGACAGGGGACGGCTACACCTTC
j_call: TRBJ2-1; clone_size: -; cdr3_length: 19; v_call: TRBV6-7; d_call: -; cdr3_aa: CASRHPYSGAASGYDEQFF; cdr3_nt: TGTGCCAGCAGGCACCCGTACTCAGGGGCGGCATCAGGGTATGATGAGCAGTTCTTC
j_call: TRBJ1-2; clone_size: -; cdr3_length: 13; v_call: TRBV6-1; d_call: -; cdr3_aa: CASSEGSVDGYTF; cdr3_nt: TGTGCCAGCAGTGAAGGCTCCGTGGATGGCTACACCTTC
j_call: TRBJ1-6; clone_size: -; cdr3_length: 15; v_call: TRBV18; d_call: TRBD1; cdr3_aa: CASSPWDSGNSPLHF; cdr3_nt: TGTGCCAGCTCACCATGGGACAGCGGAAATTCACCCCTCCACTTT
j_call: TRBJ2-1; clone_size: -; cdr3_length: 11; v_call: TRBV6-1; d_call: -; cdr3_aa: CASTTLVEQFF; cdr3_nt: TGTGCCAGCACTACCTTAGTTGAGCAGTTCTTC
j_call: TRBJ2-1; clone_size: many; cdr3_length: 14; v_call: TRBV5-4; d_call: TRBD2; cdr3_aa: CASGLAGGYNEQFF; cdr3_nt: TGTGCCAGCGGACTAGCGGGAGGATACAATGAGCAGTTCTTC
j_call: TRBJ2-5; clone_size: -; cdr3_length: 15; v_call: TRBV12-1; d_call: -; cdr3_aa: CASSDHRDRGETQYF; cdr3_nt: TGTGCCAGCAGCGATCACCGGGACAGGGGAGAGACCCAGTACTTC
j_call: TRBJ2-7; clone_size: -; cdr3_length: 16; v_call: TRBV10-3; d_call: TRBD2; cdr3_aa: CAISESRSGDSYEQYF; cdr3_nt: TGTGCCATCAGTGAGTCGCGGAGCGGGGACTCCTACGAGCAGTACTTC
j_call: TRBJ2-1; clone_size: -; cdr3_length: 17; v_call: TRBV27; d_call: TRBD2; cdr3_aa: CASSPLRTSGSRNEQFF; cdr3_nt: TGTGCCAGCAGTCCCCTCCGGACTAGCGGGAGTCGAAATGAGCAGTTCTTC
j_call: TRBJ1-4; clone_size: -; cdr3_length: 14; v_call: TRBV30; d_call: TRBD1; cdr3_aa: CAWSGNRGNEKLFF; cdr3_nt: TGTGCCTGGAGTGGGAACAGGGGTAATGAAAAACTGTTTTTT
j_call: TRBJ1-1; clone_size: -; cdr3_length: 16; v_call: TRBV11-2; d_call: -; cdr3_aa: CASSLQAGAGNTEAFF; cdr3_nt: TGTGCCAGCAGCTTACAGGCAGGGGCGGGAAACACTGAAGCTTTCTTT
j_call: TRBJ1-1; clone_size: -; cdr3_length: 15; v_call: TRBV2; d_call: TRBD1; cdr3_aa: CASSARQGVDTEAFF; cdr3_nt: TGTGCCAGCAGCGCACGACAGGGGGTGGACACTGAAGCTTTCTTT
j_call: TRBJ2-6; clone_size: -; cdr3_length: 20; v_call: TRBV19; d_call: TRBD1; cdr3_aa: CASTFGHGTGVSTGANVLTF; cdr3_nt: TGTGCCAGTACGTTCGGTCATGGGACAGGGGTATCGACTGGGGCCAACGTCCTGACTTTC
j_call: TRBJ1-1; clone_size: -; cdr3_length: 15; v_call: TRBV18; d_call: -; cdr3_aa: CASYPTITRNTEAFF; cdr3_nt: TGTGCCAGCTACCCAACCATAACCAGAAACACTGAAGCTTTCTTT
j_call: TRBJ2-5; clone_size: -; cdr3_length: 14; v_call: TRBV6-4; d_call: -; cdr3_aa: CASSEDPLSGTQYF; cdr3_nt: TGTGCCAGCAGTGAAGACCCCCTTTCGGGGACCCAGTACTTC
j_call: TRBJ1-4; clone_size: -; cdr3_length: 14; v_call: TRBV19; d_call: -; cdr3_aa: CASKGGETNEKLFF; cdr3_nt: TGTGCCAGTAAGGGGGGAGAGACTAATGAAAAACTGTTTTTT
j_call: TRBJ1-5; clone_size: -; cdr3_length: 15; v_call: TRBV10-1; d_call: -; cdr3_aa: CAKLLLTGRGQPQHF; cdr3_nt: TGCGCCAAACTCCTTCTTACAGGACGGGGACAGCCCCAGCATTTT
j_call: TRBJ2-7; clone_size: -; cdr3_length: 12; v_call: TRBV7-9; d_call: TRBD1; cdr3_aa: CASSQDRGEQYF; cdr3_nt: TGTGCCAGCAGCCAAGACAGGGGCGAGCAGTACTTC
j_call: TRBJ2-2; clone_size: -; cdr3_length: 15; v_call: TRBV5-1; d_call: -; cdr3_aa: CASSLVPGPTGELFF; cdr3_nt: TGCGCCAGCAGCTTGGTTCCGGGGCCCACCGGGGAGCTGTTTTTT
j_call: TRBJ2-7; clone_size: -; cdr3_length: 14; v_call: TRBV6-1; d_call: -; cdr3_aa: CASSEGGLGYEQYF; cdr3_nt: TGTGCCAGCAGTGAAGGAGGGTTGGGTTACGAGCAGTACTTC
j_call: TRBJ2-7; clone_size: -; cdr3_length: 13; v_call: TRBV7-2; d_call: -; cdr3_aa: CASSLGPVNEQYF; cdr3_nt: TGTGCCAGCAGCTTGGGCCCGGTGAACGAGCAGTACTTC
j_call: TRBJ2-1; clone_size: -; cdr3_length: 14; v_call: TRBV7-2; d_call: TRBD2; cdr3_aa: CASSLELAGGRQFF; cdr3_nt: TGTGCCAGCAGCTTAGAACTAGCGGGGGGTCGGCAGTTCTTC
j_call: TRBJ1-3; clone_size: -; cdr3_length: 15; v_call: TRBV5-6; d_call: -; cdr3_aa: CASSLLRNSGNTIYF; cdr3_nt: TGTGCCAGCAGCTTGTTACGGAACTCTGGAAACACCATATATTTT
j_call: TRBJ1-5; clone_size: -; cdr3_length: 14; v_call: TRBV18; d_call: -; cdr3_aa: CASSPGEGNQPQHF; cdr3_nt: TGTGCCAGCTCACCCGGGGAGGGGAACCAGCCCCAGCATTTT
j_call: TRBJ2-1; clone_size: once; cdr3_length: 16; v_call: TRBV7-2; d_call: TRBD2; cdr3_aa: CASSLAGTSGYNEQFF; cdr3_nt: TGTGCCAGCAGCTTAGCTGGGACTAGCGGGTACAATGAGCAGTTCTTC
j_call: TRBJ2-6; clone_size: -; cdr3_length: 13; v_call: TRBV27; d_call: -; cdr3_aa: CASSLIGANVLTF; cdr3_nt: TGTGCCAGCAGTTTAATCGGGGCCAACGTCCTGACTTTC
j_call: TRBJ1-4; clone_size: -; cdr3_length: 12; v_call: TRBV11-2; d_call: -; cdr3_aa: CASSFGGGRLFF; cdr3_nt: TGTGCCAGCAGCTTTGGAGGGGGGCGCTTGTTTTTT
j_call: TRBJ2-5; clone_size: -; cdr3_length: 13; v_call: TRBV19; d_call: TRBD1; cdr3_aa: CASSGQARETQYF; cdr3_nt: TGTGCCAGTAGTGGACAGGCTCGCGAGACCCAGTACTTC
j_call: TRBJ1-2; clone_size: -; cdr3_length: 14; v_call: TRBV5-1; d_call: TRBD1; cdr3_aa: CASSRDSSNYGYTF; cdr3_nt: TGCGCCAGCAGCCGGGACAGCTCTAACTATGGCTACACCTTC